The 25 T cell receptor beta chains listed next were all sequenced from one sample in a study of blood T cell repertoires in COVID-19. Method: immunoSEQ multiplex PCR; TCRdb's copy keeps in-frame clones and lacks some. The data show about 160,000 clones, 87% seen once. The sample taken for sequencing was peripheral blood. These receptors all come from a woman aged 55-69 years who had recovered from COVID-19.

V and J are TRBV4-2 and TRBJ1-2; D gene unclear. Germline V gives CDR1 LGHNA, CDR2 YNFKEQ. With 0 bases removed from V and 0 bases from J, the gap between germline ends came to 5 bases. This CDR3 has 14 amino acids. The CDR3 DNA is TGTGCCAGCAGCCAAGAGGCAGCTAACTATGGCTACACCTTC. Amino acids: CASSQEAANYGYTF.

The chain has TRBV4-3 and TRBJ2-4; 9 bases are shared with TRBD1. J gave up 9 bases and V 2 bases, and 8 bases lay outside the gene matches. The length of the CDR3 is 15 residues. Germline V gene sequence: CDR1 LGHNA, CDR2 YSLEER. CDR3 sequence reads: CASSQFPGQGGIQYF. DNA of the CDR3: TGCGCCAGCAGCCAATTTCCGGGACAGGGAGGCATTCAGTACTTC.

The J gene is TRBJ2-3, the V gene TRBV7-9; TRBD1 is a possible D gene (5 bases). The CDR3 runs to 15 residues. V gave up 4 bases and J gave up 2 bases, with 13 bases separating them. Germline CDR1 is SEHNR and CDR2 is FQNEAQ (reference sequence). In DNA form, the CDR3 reads TGTGCCAGCAGCTCGGCAGGGCCGACCACAGATACGCAGTATTTT. It translates to CASSSAGPTTDTQYF.

The chain links TRBV5-1 to TRBJ2-3, with 11 positions matching TRBD2. V shed 0 bases, J shed 0 bases, and the junction held 3 bases outside the gene matches. Germline V CDR1 and CDR2: SGHRS, YFSETQ. The length of the CDR3 is 17 residues. Here the CDR3 reads CASSLALAGGSTDTQYF. CDR3 sequence (DNA): TGCGCCAGCAGCTTGGCTCTAGCGGGGGGTAGCACAGATACGCAGTATTTT.

The CDR3 nucleotides read TGTGCCAGCAGCCAGACCCCCGGCAGGGGCCTCGGAAGCTATGGCTACACCTTC. It codes for CASSQTPGRGLGSYGYTF. The chain has TRBV3-1 (or the pseudogene TRBV3-2) and TRBJ1-2, with D possibly being TRBD1 (6 bases). V lost 3 bases and J 4 bases, leaving 24 bases between the germline ends. The V gene's germline CDR1 is LGHDT and CDR2 YNNKEL (reference sequence). The CDR3 is 18 residues long.

The chain uses TRBV5-1 and TRBJ2-3; the match to TRBD2 covers 12 bases. Germline V gives CDR1 SGHRS, CDR2 YFSETQ. Losses at the gene ends were 6 bases for V and 1 base for J; bases not matched to a gene: 6. The CDR3 is 16 residues long. The CDR3: CASTPPSGGGTDTQYF. The CDR3 DNA reads TGCGCCAGCACACCCCCTAGCGGGGGGGGCACAGATACGCAGTATTTT.

The CDR3 is CASSQGGTGSPEAFF. The DNA of the CDR3 is TGTGCCAGCAGCCAAGGCGGGACAGGGAGCCCTGAAGCTTTCTTT. The J gene is TRBJ1-1, the V gene TRBV3-1 (or the pseudogene TRBV3-2), with 9 bases matching TRBD1. CDR1 is LGHDT, CDR2 YNNKEL, per germline (reference sequence). Germline trimming cut 1 base from V and 6 bases from J; bases unmatched to any gene: 6. The CDR3 runs 15 residues.

The gene calls are TRBV5-1 and TRBJ2-1; D call uncertain. Germline values: CDR1 SGHRS, CDR2 YFSETQ. V was pared by 3 bases and J by 8 bases, with 6 bases between. The CDR3 is 11 amino acids. Here the CDR3 DNA reads TGCGCCAGCAGCTACACATATGAGCAGTTCTTC. Translated: CASSYTYEQFF.

The table lists this clone with a few counts. This rearrangement joins TRBV5-1 to TRBJ1-1, with TRBD1 identical over 10 bases. CDR3 length: 15 amino acids. CDR1 and CDR2 from the germline V gene are SGHRS and YFSETQ. Trimming took 4 bases from V and 3 from J; bases not matched to a gene: 6. The CDR3 DNA reads as TGCGCCAGCAGCGGTACCGGGACAGGGGACACTGAAGCTTTCTTT. It is translated as CASSGTGTGDTEAFF.

This chain links TRBV5-4 with TRBJ2-5; TRBD2 aligns across 10 bases. Trimming cost V 5 bases and J 4 bases; bases outside gene matches: 5. Germline CDR1 and CDR2: SGHNT and YYREEE (reference sequence). This CDR3 region has 14 residues. CDR3 in amino acids: CASSVSGGGETQYF. CDR3 coding DNA: TGTGCCAGCAGTGTAAGCGGGGGGGGAGAGACCCAGTACTTC.

V is TRBV18 and J is TRBJ2-3; 11 bases fit TRBD2. The ends lost 3 bases at V and 2 bases at J; junction bases unmatched: 7. CDR1 and CDR2 from the germline V gene are KGHSH and LQKENI. The CDR3 contains 17 residues. CDR3 DNA: TGTGCCAGCTCACCGTTGAGGACTAGCGGGTACACAGATACGCAGTATTTT. Translation gives CASSPLRTSGYTDTQYF.

In DNA form, the CDR3 reads TGTGCCAGCAGCCAAGGAGCTAGAACAGATACGCAGTATTTT. This sequence encodes CASSQGARTDTQYF. The chain joins TRBV3-1 (or the pseudogene TRBV3-2) to TRBJ2-3, with unresolved D. CDR1 and CDR2 (germline): LGHDT, YNNKEL (reference sequence). Deletions cut 1 base from V and 3 bases from J, with 8 bases between. The CDR3 covers 14 residues.

The J gene is TRBJ1-2, the V gene TRBV6-5; TRBD1 aligns across 8 bases. This CDR3 is 14 amino acids long. Losses at the gene ends were 7 bases for V and 7 bases for J; bases not matched to a gene: 11. Germline CDR1 is MNHEY and CDR2 is SVGAGI. The CDR3 is CASNRQGSVGGYTF. CDR3 nucleotides: TGTGCCAGCAATCGACAGGGGAGTGTAGGTGGCTACACCTTC.

This clone was seen repeatedly, ten times or more. The V and J genes are TRBV5-6 and TRBJ2-7, with 7 bases fitting TRBD1. CDR3 size: 15 residues. Trimming took 0 bases from V and 4 from J; bases not matched to a gene: 7. Looked up from germline, CDR1 is SGHDT and CDR2 is YYEEEE. The CDR3 loop reads CASSLVDRFPYEQYF. The DNA for the CDR3 is TGTGCCAGCAGCTTGGTGGACAGGTTTCCTTACGAGCAGTACTTC.

The V call is TRBV9, the J call TRBJ2-2, with 9 nucleotides matching TRBD2. The CDR3 has 18 amino acids. Germline assignment: CDR1 SGDLS and CDR2 YYNGEE. Trimming took 0 bases from V and 5 from J; bases not matched to a gene: 11. DNA for the CDR3: TGTGCCAGCAGCGTAGAAGGAGTAGCGGGGGAAAGAACCGGGGAGCTGTTTTTT. This codes for CASSVEGVAGERTGELFF. Based on the CDR3 plus reference TRBV9 and TRBJ2-2, the full variable domain is DSGVTQTPKHLITATGQRVTLRCSPRSGDLSVYWYQQSLDQGLQFLIQYYNGEERAKGNILERFSAQQFPDLHSELNLSSLELGDSALYFCASSVEGVAGERTGELFFGEGSRLTVL.

The rearrangement links TRBV11-2 to TRBJ2-7, with a possible D match to TRBD1 (5 bases). V lost 4 bases, J lost 4 bases, and 14 bases lay in between. The germline CDR1 and CDR2 sequences are SGHAT and FQNNGV. This CDR3 comprises 14 residues. This CDR3 is CASSSGPILYEQYF. The CDR3 coding sequence is TGTGCCAGCAGCTCAGGGCCTATATTATACGAGCAGTACTTC.

V is TRBV7-9 and J is TRBJ2-5, with 7 bases identical to TRBD2. V lost 5 bases, J lost 1 base, and 13 bases stayed unmatched. CDR1 and CDR2 from the germline V gene are SEHNR and FQNEAQ (reference sequence). This CDR3 comprises 17 residues. In nucleotides, the CDR3 is TGTGCCAGCAGCCACCCTACGGGCGGGGGATTCCAAGAGACCCAGTACTTC. This codes for CASSHPTGGGFQETQYF. The full variable domain, completed using reference TRBV7-9 and TRBJ2-5, is DTGVSQNPRHKITKRGQNVTFRCDPISEHNRLYWYRQTLGQGPEFLTYFQNEAQLEKSRLLSDRFSAERPKGSFSTLEIQRTEQGDSAMYLCASSHPTGGGFQETQYFGPGTRLLVL.

CDR3 sequence reads: CASSQEGAGASYEQYF. CDR3 nucleotide sequence: TGTGCCAGCAGCCAAGAAGGGGCGGGAGCTTCCTACGAGCAGTACTTC. This chain connects TRBV4-2 to TRBJ2-7; 7 bases line up with TRBD2. Germline lookup yields CDR1 LGHNA and CDR2 YNFKEQ. The CDR3 sequence is 16 residues long. The V segment lost 0 bases and the J segment 1 base; nucleotides outside the gene matches: 6.

The chain joins TRBV21-1 to TRBJ2-7; the D call in the table, TRBD2, was not verified against the DNA. TRBV21-1 is assigned pseudogene status. The CDR3 loop spans 16 amino acids. The CDR3 sequence is CASSKGTSGGRYEQYF. Written as DNA, the CDR3 is TGTGCCAGCAGCAAAGGAACTAGCGGGGGACGCTACGAGCAGTACTTC.

This chain uses TRBV5-1 with TRBJ2-7, with 13 positions matching TRBD2. There are 15 residues in the CDR3. Per germline, CDR1 SGHRS and CDR2 YFSETQ. J was trimmed by 8 bases and V by 4 bases; bases with no gene match: 9. DNA for the CDR3: TGCGCCAGCAGCCTCGGGACTAGCGGGGCCACGCAGCAGTACTTC. Translating gives CASSLGTSGATQQYF. Drawing the rest from reference TRBV5-1 and TRBJ2-7, the complete variable domain is KAGVTQTPRYLIKTRGQQVTLSCSPISGHRSVSWYQQTPGQGLQFLFEYFSETQRNKGNFPGRFSGRQFSNSRSEMNVSTLELGDSALYLCASSLGTSGATQQYFGPGTRLTVT.

This clone was detected once. The rearrangement links TRBV19 to TRBJ2-2; 9 bases align to TRBD1. The CDR3 runs to 16 residues. Germline assignment: CDR1 LNHDA and CDR2 SQIVND (reference sequence). Trimming removed 5 bases from V and 2 bases from J; junction bases left unmatched: 6. CDR3: CASSPRTGANTGELFF. CDR3 in DNA: TGTGCCAGTAGTCCCCGGACAGGGGCCAACACCGGGGAGCTGTTTTTT.

The chain is built from TRBV9 and TRBJ2-5; 9 bases align to TRBD2. The germline V gene encodes CDR1 SGDLS and CDR2 YYNGEE. Losses at the gene ends were 1 base for V and 1 base for J; bases not matched to a gene: 5. CDR3 length: 16 residues. The CDR3 DNA follows: TGTGCCAGCAGCGTAAGCCCTAGCGGGGCCCAAGAGACCCAGTACTTC. As protein: CASSVSPSGAQETQYF.

This clone is a singleton in its sample. The chain carries TRBV6-5 and TRBJ1-2, with D perhaps TRBD1 (6 bases). The CDR3 consists of 15 residues. Trimming took off 4 bases at V and 5 bases at J, with 17 bases between the two ends. CDR1 and CDR2 (germline): MNHEY, SVGAGI. In nucleotides, the CDR3 is TGTGCCAGCAGTTTAACGGGACACCGAGAATATGGCTACACCTTC. It yields the protein CASSLTGHREYGYTF.

The chain uses TRBV5-4 and TRBJ2-1, with D maybe TRBD2 (7 bases). In germline, CDR1 is SGHNT, CDR2 YYREEE (reference sequence). With 4 bases removed from V and 7 bases from J, the gap between germline ends came to 18 bases. CDR3 length equals 15 residues. CDR3 protein: CASSPGGPSRNEQFF. The CDR3 bases are TGTGCCAGCAGCCCCGGGGGGCCTTCTCGTAATGAGCAGTTCTTC.

The chain links TRBV29-1 to TRBJ1-1, with D tentatively TRBD1 (6 bases). The V gene lost 4 bases and the J gene lost 4 bases, with 7 bases spanning the gap. The CDR3 runs to 11 residues. Germline V gene sequence: CDR1 SQVTM, CDR2 ANQGSEA. The CDR3, as DNA: TGCAGCGTTGTGACAGGCACTGAAGCTTTCTTT. Protein product: CSVVTGTEAFF.